The 7 T cell receptor beta chains below come from one sample, sequenced in a study of blood T cell repertoires in COVID-19 (dated by TCRdb to 2020 to 2021). Library preparation was by the immunoSEQ multiplex PCR assay. TCRdb stores this immuneACCESS table with in-frame sequences only. Part of the clones is absent; in the studies checked, under half of the shortfall reflects unresolved V genes, and no reason is known for the rest. Present in this sample are 150,000 to 200,000 clones, 65% to 80% of which were seen just once. The ten largest make up roughly a sixth of the sample. The source material was PBMCs or T cells enriched from blood (not recorded which). Every receptor here comes from a woman aged 50 to 65 with acute COVID-19.

This clone has only one observation. The gene calls are TRBV2 and TRBJ1-2, with D perhaps matching TRBD1 (6 bases). The CDR3 contains 11 residues. The V and J ends lost 11 bases and 8 bases respectively, with 15 bases between them. Per the germline V gene, CDR1 is SNHLY and CDR2 is FYNNEI. The CDR3 region is CARGADWGYTF. CDR3 DNA sequence: TGTGCCCGGGGGGCTGACTGGGGCTACACCTTC. Looking up the rest from reference TRBV2 and TRBJ1-2 gives the full variable domain: EPEVTQTPSHQVTQMGQEVILRCVPISNHLYFYWYRQILGQKVEFLVSFYNNEISEKSEIFDDQFSVERPDGSNFTLKIRSTKLEDSAMYFCARGADWGYTFGSGTRLTVV.

The genes are TRBV4-1 and TRBJ1-2; 7 positions agree with TRBD1. CDR1 MGHRA and CDR2 YSYEKL come from the germline V gene. The V segment lost 4 bases and the J segment 1 base; nucleotides outside the gene matches: 6. This CDR3 spans 15 amino acids. The CDR3 spells CASSRNPGGNYGYTF. Here the CDR3 DNA reads TGCGCCAGCAGCCGGAACCCAGGGGGTAACTATGGCTACACCTTC.

The chain employs TRBV5-8 and TRBJ1-1, with TRBD1 as a possible D gene (5 bases). The CDR3 is made up of 14 amino acids. Germline assignment: CDR1 SGHTS and CDR2 YDEGEE. With 3 bases removed from V and 11 bases from J, the gap between germline ends came to 20 bases. CDR3 nucleotide sequence: TGTGCCAGCAGCTGGGGCCGCGGGGACCTAGCGGCTTTCTTT. Translated, it gives CASSWGRGDLAAFF.

The gene calls are TRBV24-1 and TRBJ1-3; no reliable D call. The ends were cut back, 3 bases at V and 7 bases at J, with 6 bases in the middle. The CDR3 length is 12 residues. CDR1 and CDR2 from the germline V gene are KGHDR and SFDVKD. CDR3 bases: TGTGCCACCAGTGATCCCTCCAACACCATATATTTT. It encodes CATSDPSNTIYF.

This chain joins TRBV6-5 and TRBJ1-6; 8 nucleotides agree with TRBD1. Germline V gene sequence: CDR1 MNHEY, CDR2 SVGAGI. The ends lost 6 bases at V and 7 bases at J; junction bases unmatched: 5. CDR3 length equals 14 residues. This chain's CDR3 is CASSSQGDNSPLHF. CDR3 coding DNA: TGTGCCAGCAGCTCACAGGGGGACAATTCACCCCTCCACTTT.

This chain links TRBV19 with TRBJ1-2; 9 bases map to TRBD1. J lost 4 bases, V lost 6 bases, and 9 bases had no gene match. CDR1 and CDR2 (germline): LNHDA, SQIVND (reference sequence). The CDR3 is 15 amino acids. As DNA, the CDR3 is TGTGCCAGTAGCCAAACAGGGGGCGCTTCCTATGGCTACACCTTC. It specifies CASSQTGGASYGYTF.

CDR3 residues: CASSSPAGANQNTIYF. The DNA for the CDR3 is TGTGCCAGCAGCTCCCCTGCAGGGGCGAACCAAAACACCATATATTTT. This rearrangement joins TRBV11-2 to TRBJ1-3, with a possible D match to TRBD1 (6 bases). Germline-derived CDR1 and CDR2 are SGHAT and FQNNGV. The length of the CDR3 is 16 residues. The germline V and J ends were trimmed by 4 bases and 6 bases, with 19 bases remaining between them.